This TCR beta chain came from a study of CD8+CD57+ T cells in acquired aplastic anemia. Study-wide background: Sorted CD4+ and CD8+ cells gave a mean 3.2 ug DNA, range roughly 0.19 to 27.4 ug. In CD4+ cells, healthy donors produced an average of around 11 million reads. Study findings and constraints: Any difference that existed in CD8+ Simpson's diversity between patients and controls was not significant.

This clonotype was recorded at least ten times. The antigen is unknown. TCR beta VDJ and CDR3 profiling used genomic DNA as template. TCRdb re-called the reads through MiXCR, storing one row per CDR3 protein. The sample holds fewer than 250,000 distinct CDR3 sequences; about half are singletons and the top ten take 16%. This CDR3 has 14 residues. Germline-derived CDR1 and CDR2 are MNHEY and SVGAGI. Trimming at V came to 8 bases and at J to 5 bases, leaving 8 bases not matched to a gene. The TCR originated in a human donor in good health, serving as a control. V gene TRBV6-5 combines with J gene TRBJ2-1; the match to TRBD1 covers 8 bases. The sample consisted of sorted CD4+, CD8+, or CD8+CD57+ T cells (not recorded which) from PBMCs. The CDR3 DNA sequence: TGTGCCAGCTACCGGGACAGGATAAACAATGAGCAGTTCTTC. Protein product: CASYRDRINNEQFF.